Shown below are 22 T cell receptor beta chains from a single sample sequenced in a study of T cells in Graves' hyperthyroidism and ophthalmopathy. There were TCR beta CDR3 regions amplified from RNA transcripts. With the HTBI primer set, the TCR CDR3 went through a first round of RT-PCR. TCRdb reprocessed the multiplex PCR reads via MiXCR and lists one record per CDR3 protein. The data contain about 640,000 distinct CDR3 sequences, about 14% of them singletons. Sequenced input: blood. The origin of the receptors is a woman in her forties or fifties with Graves' ophthalmopathy.

At least ten counts were recorded for this clonotype. This chain links TRBV7-9 with TRBJ2-5; either TRBD1 or TRBD2 may fit D (7 bases each). The CDR3 contains 14 residues. The ends were cut back, 10 bases at V and 1 base at J, with 16 bases in the middle. Germline CDR1 reads SEHNR; CDR2 reads FQNEAQ (reference sequence). CDR3 amino acids: CATGGPSGQETQYF. The CDR3 DNA follows: TGTGCCACAGGGGGGCCTAGCGGCCAAGAGACCCAGTACTTC.

J is TRBJ2-7 and V is TRBV4-3; 10 nucleotides agree with TRBD1. Germline lookup yields CDR1 LGHNA and CDR2 YSLEER. This CDR3 is 17 amino acids long. J gave up 6 bases and V 4 bases, and 15 bases lay outside the gene matches. The CDR3 sequence is CASSRSARDRGIGEQYF. The CDR3 DNA reads TGCGCCAGCAGCCGTAGTGCGAGGGACAGGGGAATCGGCGAGCAGTACTTC.

The chain has TRBV27 and TRBJ1-4; 12 bases fit TRBD1. J gave up 10 bases and V 4 bases, and 7 bases lay outside the gene matches. The CDR3 runs 15 residues. Germline loops: CDR1 MNHEY, CDR2 SMNVEV (reference sequence). The CDR3 bases are TGTGCCAGCAGTTCGGGGGGACAGGGGGCTCGAAAACTGTTTTTT. It is translated as CASSSGGQGARKLFF. Full variable domain (rest looked up from reference TRBV27 and TRBJ1-4): EAQVTQNPRYLITVTGKKLTVTCSQNMNHEYMSWYRQDPGLGLRQIYYSMNVEVTDKGDVPEGYKVSRKEKRNFPLILESPSPNQTSLYFCASSSGGQGARKLFFGSGTQLSVL.

This clonotype came up a few times. This chain connects TRBV9 to TRBJ2-7; 9 nucleotides agree with TRBD2. The CDR3 is made up of 15 amino acids. CDR1 and CDR2 from the germline V gene are SGDLS and YYNGEE. After removal of 0 bases from V and 7 bases from J, the junction contained 8 bases not matched to a gene. The CDR3 protein is CASSVEVAGVGEQYF. The CDR3 region has the DNA TGTGCCAGCAGCGTAGAGGTAGCGGGAGTTGGGGAGCAGTACTTC.

Ten or more counts support this clonotype. The V gene is TRBV12-3 or TRBV12-4, the J gene TRBJ2-3; maybe TRBD1 (7 bases). The CDR3 is made up of 12 amino acids. Trimming took off 7 bases at V and 8 bases at J, with 13 bases between the two ends. CDR3 sequence reads: CASNNRGGTQYF. CDR3 sequence (DNA): TGTGCCAGCAACAACAGGGGAGGTACGCAGTATTTT.

There are many counts of this clonotype. The J gene is TRBJ2-7, the V gene TRBV28; D not certain. Trimming pared 3 bases from V and 7 bases from J, leaving 10 bases between. The CDR3 covers 12 residues. The germline V gene has CDR1 MDHEN and CDR2 SYDVKM. This CDR3 is CASSLPQKEQYF. The CDR3 region has the DNA TGTGCCAGCAGTTTGCCTCAGAAAGAGCAGTACTTC.

This clonotype was counted many times. CDR3 protein: CASSPGQGEEETQYF. CDR3 coding DNA: TGTGCCAGCAGTCCGGGACAGGGGGAAGAGGAGACCCAGTACTTC. The chain combines TRBV7-9 with TRBJ2-5, with 11 bases matching TRBD1. Germline V gene sequence: CDR1 SEHNR, CDR2 FQNEAQ (reference sequence). This CDR3 is built from 15 residues. V lost 6 bases and J lost 5; bases outside the gene matches: 8.

The chain uses TRBV6-2 or TRBV6-3 and TRBJ2-5; 7 bases map to TRBD2. The germline CDR1 and CDR2 sequences are MNHEY and SVGEGT. V gave up 1 base and J gave up 5 bases; unmatched junction bases: 4. The length of the CDR3 is 14 residues. The chain's CDR3 is CASSYWGGRETQYF. The CDR3 bases are TGTGCCAGCAGTTACTGGGGAGGGAGGGAGACCCAGTACTTC.

The CDR3 reads CASSLSPRGEQYF. In nucleotides, the CDR3 is TGTGCCAGCAGCTTGAGTCCCCGGGGAGAGCAGTACTTC. The genes are TRBV5-4 and TRBJ2-7; possibly TRBD2 for D (5 bases). CDR1 SGHNT and CDR2 YYREEE come from the germline V gene (reference sequence). The V gene lost 1 base and the J gene lost 7 bases, with 12 bases spanning the gap. The CDR3 has 13 residues.

This clonotype was seen ten or more times. The gene calls are TRBV5-8 and TRBJ2-1; 12 positions match TRBD2. The V gene's germline CDR1 is SGHTS and CDR2 YDEGEE. CDR3 length: 17 residues. With V trimmed by 3 bases and J by 2 bases, 6 bases remained unmatched. The chain's CDR3 is CASSWRTSGNTYNEQFF. DNA of the CDR3: TGTGCCAGCAGCTGGAGGACTAGCGGGAACACCTACAATGAGCAGTTCTTC.

On this clonotype: Because the CDR3 is missing its conserved closing phenylalanine or tryptophan, this is likely a read error. The rearrangement joins TRBV7-3 to TRBJ2-1, with 8 positions matching TRBD2. Germline trimming cut 5 bases from V and 3 bases from J; bases unmatched to any gene: 3. This CDR3 has 14 amino acids. Germline CDR1 and CDR2: SGHTA and FQGTGA. The CDR3, as DNA: TGTGCCAGCAGCCTTAGCGGGAACTACAATGAGCAGTTCGTC. Protein sequence: CASSLSGNYNEQFV.

There are many counts of this clonotype. The chain joins TRBV20-1 to TRBJ1-1; weak D call: TRBD1 (6 bases). Germline values: CDR1 DFQATT, CDR2 SNEGSKA (reference sequence). CDR3 size: 13 residues. Trimming took 6 bases from V and 4 from J, leaving 15 bases between them. The CDR3 DNA follows: TGCAGTGCATCACAGGGAATTAGCACTGAAGCTTTCTTT. Its protein product is CSASQGISTEAFF.

This clonotype was detected ten times or more. V is TRBV20-1 and J is TRBJ2-3, with a tentative D call TRBD2 (5 bases). With 4 bases removed from V and 3 bases from J, the gap between germline ends came to 17 bases. The CDR3 is made up of 15 amino acids. CDR1 and CDR2 from the germline V gene are DFQATT and SNEGSKA (reference sequence). CDR3 loop: CSATPPILGTDTQYF. The CDR3 DNA reads TGCAGTGCTACCCCACCGATACTAGGGACAGATACGCAGTATTTT.

Only a few counts were recorded for this clonotype. The chain employs TRBV14 and TRBJ1-6; no reliable D call. Per germline, CDR1 SGHDN and CDR2 FVKESK. The CDR3 totals 17 residues. Trimming stripped 0 bases from V and 9 bases from J, with 18 bases between. CDR3 residues: CASSQDPHTVGRSPLHF. CDR3 DNA sequence: TGTGCCAGCAGCCAAGATCCACACACGGTTGGACGTTCACCCCTCCACTTT.

This clonotype was counted a few times. Since a much larger clone is just one base distant, this may be a read error. The chain couples TRBV6-1 to TRBJ2-5; tentatively, D is TRBD1 or TRBD2 (5 bases each). The DNA matches TRBJ2-1 better at its end, which makes the J call doubtful. This CDR3 is built from 13 residues. Germline V CDR1 and CDR2: MNHNS, SASEGT. The CDR3 sequence is CASSGQMRETQFF. The DNA for the CDR3 is TGTGCCAGCAGTGGACAGATGAGGGAGACCCAGTTCTTC.

The chain recombines TRBV12-3 or TRBV12-4 with TRBJ2-2; the match to TRBD2 covers 7 bases. The CDR3 sequence is 14 residues long. V shed 5 bases and J 3 bases; nucleotides not matched to a gene: 3. In DNA form, the CDR3 reads TGTGCCAGCAGTCCTAGCGGTTACACCGGGGAGCTGTTTTTT. It codes for CASSPSGYTGELFF.

In this sample, this clonotype turned up many times. The chain has TRBV12-3 or TRBV12-4 and TRBJ2-7; D gene uncertain. The length of the CDR3 is 14 residues. Trimming left V 6 bases short and J 0 bases short, with 12 bases between. The CDR3 DNA follows: TGTGCCAGCAGCGGAACAGTTTACTCCTACGAGCAGTACTTC. Translation: CASSGTVYSYEQYF.

There are many counts of this clonotype. The chain recombines TRBV28 with TRBJ2-5; D call uncertain. The CDR3 has 12 amino acids. Germline V gene sequence: CDR1 MDHEN, CDR2 SYDVKM. Trimming pared 2 bases from V and 7 bases from J, leaving 8 bases between. The CDR3 spells CASSLPLGTQYF. DNA of the CDR3: TGTGCCAGCAGTTTACCCCTAGGGACCCAGTACTTC.

This clonotype has ten or more counts. One end of the junction is discordant with germline, which a read error may explain. This chain joins TRBV20-1 and TRBJ2-2, with 9 bases aligning to TRBD2. The CDR3 consists of 14 residues. Germline CDR1 DFQATT, CDR2 SNEGSKA (reference sequence). DNA for the CDR3: TGCAGTGCTCTAGCGGGATCAAACACCGAGGAGCTGTTTTTT. As protein: CSALAGSNTEELFF.

This clonotype was seen ten or more times. The chain employs TRBV20-1 and TRBJ2-1, with 11 bases identical to TRBD2. From germline, CDR1 is DFQATT and CDR2 SNEGSKA (reference sequence). CDR3 length equals 14 residues. The ends lost 1 base at V and 8 bases at J; junction bases unmatched: 4. The CDR3: CSARGLAGFYEQFF. As DNA, the CDR3 is TGCAGTGCTAGAGGACTAGCGGGATTCTATGAGCAGTTCTTC.

The genes are TRBV7-9 and TRBJ1-3; D not certain. CDR3 length: 15 residues. Germline loops: CDR1 SEHNR, CDR2 FQNEAQ (reference sequence). Deletions cut 5 bases from V and 4 bases from J, with 15 bases between. CDR3 DNA sequence: TGTGCCAGCAGCCGTCCCATCGTAGGCGGAAACACCATATATTTT. Its translation: CASSRPIVGGNTIYF. The full variable domain, completed using reference TRBV7-9 and TRBJ1-3, is DTGVSQNPRHKITKRGQNVTFRCDPISEHNRLYWYRQTLGQGPEFLTYFQNEAQLEKSRLLSDRFSAERPKGSFSTLEIQRTEQGDSAMYLCASSRPIVGGNTIYFGEGSWLTVV.

The chain is built from TRBV7-9 and TRBJ1-5, with 9 bases that match TRBD1. With 1 base clipped from V and 7 bases from J, the junction kept 5 bases outside the gene matches. This CDR3 is built from 15 residues. Germline CDR1 reads SEHNR; CDR2 reads FQNEAQ (reference sequence). The CDR3 bases are TGTGCCAGCAGCTTAGAAACAGGGGGCGGACAGCCCCAGCATTTT. Protein product: CASSLETGGGQPQHF.